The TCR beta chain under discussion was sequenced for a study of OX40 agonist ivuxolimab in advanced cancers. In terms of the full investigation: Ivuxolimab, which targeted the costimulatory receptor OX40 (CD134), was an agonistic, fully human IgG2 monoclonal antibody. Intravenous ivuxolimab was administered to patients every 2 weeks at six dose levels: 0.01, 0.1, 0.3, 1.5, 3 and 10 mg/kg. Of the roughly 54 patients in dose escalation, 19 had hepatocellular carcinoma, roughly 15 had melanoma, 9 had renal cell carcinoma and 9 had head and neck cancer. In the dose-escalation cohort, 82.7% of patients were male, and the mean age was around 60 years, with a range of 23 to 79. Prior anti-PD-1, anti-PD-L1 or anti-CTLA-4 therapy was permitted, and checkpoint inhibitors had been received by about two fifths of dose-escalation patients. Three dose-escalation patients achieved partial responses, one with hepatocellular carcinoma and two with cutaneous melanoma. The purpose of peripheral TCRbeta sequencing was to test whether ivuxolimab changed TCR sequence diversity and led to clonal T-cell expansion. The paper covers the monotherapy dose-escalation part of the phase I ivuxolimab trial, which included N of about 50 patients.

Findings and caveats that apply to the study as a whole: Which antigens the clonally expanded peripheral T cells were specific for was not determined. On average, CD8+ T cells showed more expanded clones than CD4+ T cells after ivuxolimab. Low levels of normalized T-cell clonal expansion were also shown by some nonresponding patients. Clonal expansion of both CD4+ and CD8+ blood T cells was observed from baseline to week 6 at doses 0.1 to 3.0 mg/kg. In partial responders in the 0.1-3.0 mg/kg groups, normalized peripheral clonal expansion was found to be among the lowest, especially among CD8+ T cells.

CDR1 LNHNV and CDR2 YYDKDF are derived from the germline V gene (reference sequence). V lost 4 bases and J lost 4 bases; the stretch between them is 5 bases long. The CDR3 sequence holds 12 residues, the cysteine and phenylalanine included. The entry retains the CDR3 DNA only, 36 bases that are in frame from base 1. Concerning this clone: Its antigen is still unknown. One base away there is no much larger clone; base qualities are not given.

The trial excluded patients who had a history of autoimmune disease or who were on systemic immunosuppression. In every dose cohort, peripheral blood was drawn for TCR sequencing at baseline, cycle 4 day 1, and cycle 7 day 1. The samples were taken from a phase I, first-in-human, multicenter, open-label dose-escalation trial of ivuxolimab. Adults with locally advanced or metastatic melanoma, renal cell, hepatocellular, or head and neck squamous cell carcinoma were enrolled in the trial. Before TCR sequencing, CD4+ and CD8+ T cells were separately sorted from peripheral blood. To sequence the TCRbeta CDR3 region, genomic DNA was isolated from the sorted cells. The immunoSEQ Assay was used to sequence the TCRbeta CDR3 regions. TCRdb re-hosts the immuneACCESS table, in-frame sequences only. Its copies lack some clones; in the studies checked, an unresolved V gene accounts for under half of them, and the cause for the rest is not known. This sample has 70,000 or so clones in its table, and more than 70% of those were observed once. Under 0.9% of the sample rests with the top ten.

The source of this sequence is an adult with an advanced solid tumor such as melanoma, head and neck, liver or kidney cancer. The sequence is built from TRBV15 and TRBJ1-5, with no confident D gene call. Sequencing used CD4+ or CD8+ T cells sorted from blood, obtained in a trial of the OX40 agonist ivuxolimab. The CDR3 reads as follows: CATSTQNQPQHF. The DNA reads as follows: TGTGCCACCAGCACCCAAAATCAGCCCCAGCATTTT.